This record looks at one TCR beta chain sequence and its context. The target antigen is unknown. Each cell subset's genomic DNA was divided evenly among several immunoSEQ plates. This table comes from immunoSEQ multiplex PCR, and its TCRdb copy is limited to in-frame clones, with some not included. The sample gives millions of clones, more than 80% of which show up once; over 0.12% is in the top ten. These data originate in a study of shared clonotypes between healthy human individuals. The CDR3 is 15 amino acids. The germline V gene has CDR1 MNHNS and CDR2 SASEGT. After removal of 6 bases from V and 2 bases from J, the junction contained 6 bases not matched to a gene. The study's findings and limits: Sample collection involved blood only; tissue repertoires are likely different. Naive subsets, compared against memory subsets, generally had larger estimated richness values.

The TCR sequence derives from a young man in good health. V is TRBV6-1 and J is TRBJ1-2; 10 nucleotides line up with TRBD1. Specimen: naive CD4+ T cells sorted from blood. The subset: CD45RA+ positively selected. The CDR3 sequence is CASRVRDRGNYGYTF. The CDR3 nucleotides read TGTGCCAGCAGGGTGAGGGACAGGGGAAACTATGGCTACACCTTC.